The rows below give T cell receptor beta chains drawn from one sample of a study of cytomegalovirus exposure and HLA in healthy donors. Only in-frame clones appear in the TCRdb table, and some are missing; sequencing was by immunoSEQ multiplex PCR. Of around 160,000 clones listed, roughly 80% are singletons. Sequencing input: PBMCs. The receptor source for this set is a human donor in good health. Both conserved end residues are part of each CDR3. The order of the fields is V gene, CDR3 protein.

TRBV9 | CASSVDPREREAFF
TRBV7-9 | CASSPFGSSLSYNSPLHF
TRBV6-5 | CATYPPGGPNYGYTF
TRBV10-3 | CAIGDSGNTIYF
TRBV19 | CASSSLDDRDSKPMNTEAFF
TRBV7-9 | CASSLGGDEAFF
TRBV6-1 | CGGRRDATTDTQYF
TRBV5-1 | CASSLAQGADEQFF
TRBV2 | CASRQGSEAFF
TRBV2 | CASRNRGDLNTEAFF
TRBV11-3 | CASSPTSGGGDTQYF
TRBV6-1 | CASSEVRGNSPLHF
TRBV7-9 | CASPPSGVEEQFF
TRBV29-1 | CSVDRVYGYTF
TRBV27 | CASSFLFPGGSGEKLFF
TRBV2 | CASRPGGLDYEQYF
TRBV7-9 | CASSLGQGMTGANVLTF
TRBV5-1 | CASSPTDSSNQPQHF